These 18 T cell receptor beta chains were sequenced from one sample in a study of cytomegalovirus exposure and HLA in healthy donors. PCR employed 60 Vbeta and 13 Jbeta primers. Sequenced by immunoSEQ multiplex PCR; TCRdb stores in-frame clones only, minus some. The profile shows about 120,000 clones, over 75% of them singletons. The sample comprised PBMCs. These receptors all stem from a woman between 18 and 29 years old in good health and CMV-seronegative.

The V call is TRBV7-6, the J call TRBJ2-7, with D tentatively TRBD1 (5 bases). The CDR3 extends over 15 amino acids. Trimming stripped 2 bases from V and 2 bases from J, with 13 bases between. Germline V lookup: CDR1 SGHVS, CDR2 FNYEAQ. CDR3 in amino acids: CASSLSGQGAYEQYF. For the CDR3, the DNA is TGTGCCAGCAGCTTATCCGGGCAGGGCGCCTACGAGCAGTACTTC.

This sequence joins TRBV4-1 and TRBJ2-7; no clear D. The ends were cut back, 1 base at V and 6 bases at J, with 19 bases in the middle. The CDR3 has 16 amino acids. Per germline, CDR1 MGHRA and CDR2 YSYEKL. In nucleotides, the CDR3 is TGCGCCAGCAGCCAAGGAGGAGCCTATTATACGGGCGAGCAGTACTTC. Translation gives CASSQGGAYYTGEQYF.

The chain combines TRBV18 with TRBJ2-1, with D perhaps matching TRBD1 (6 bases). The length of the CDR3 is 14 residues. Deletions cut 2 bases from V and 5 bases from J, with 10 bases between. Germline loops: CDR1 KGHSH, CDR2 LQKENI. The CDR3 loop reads CASSPKQGNNEQFF. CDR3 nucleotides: TGTGCCAGCTCACCAAAACAGGGAAACAATGAGCAGTTCTTC. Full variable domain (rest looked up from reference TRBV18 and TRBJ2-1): NAGVMQNPRHLVRRRGQEARLRCSPMKGHSHVYWYRQLPEEGLKFMVYLQKENIIDESGMPKERFSAEFPKEGPSILRIQQVVRGDSAAYFCASSPKQGNNEQFFGPGTRLTVL.

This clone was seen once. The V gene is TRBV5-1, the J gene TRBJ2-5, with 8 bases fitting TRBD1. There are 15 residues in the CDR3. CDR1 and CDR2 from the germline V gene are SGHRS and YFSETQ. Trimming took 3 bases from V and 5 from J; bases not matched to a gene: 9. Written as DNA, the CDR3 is TGCGCCAGCAGCTCCTCGACAGGGGAAGCGGAGACCCAGTACTTC. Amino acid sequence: CASSSSTGEAETQYF.

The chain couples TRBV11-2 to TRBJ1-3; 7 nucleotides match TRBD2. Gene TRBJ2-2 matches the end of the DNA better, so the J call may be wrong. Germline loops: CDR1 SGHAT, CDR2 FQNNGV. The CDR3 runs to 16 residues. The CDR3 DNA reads TGTGCCAGCAGCTTGGGAGCGGGATACGGTACCGGGGAGCTGTTTTTT. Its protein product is CASSLGAGYGTGELFF.

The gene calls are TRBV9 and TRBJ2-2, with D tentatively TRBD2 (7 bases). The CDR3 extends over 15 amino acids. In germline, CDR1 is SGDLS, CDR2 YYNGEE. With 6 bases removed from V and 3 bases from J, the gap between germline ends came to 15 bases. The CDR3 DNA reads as TGTGCCAGCACCCTAATGGGGGGGCACACCGGGGAGCTGTTTTTT. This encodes CASTLMGGHTGELFF.

CDR3 in DNA: TGTGCCAGCAGGTCCGGGACTAGCGGATACAATGAGCAGTTCTTC. This sequence encodes CASRSGTSGYNEQFF. The chain employs TRBV2 and TRBJ2-1; 11 positions agree with TRBD2. Germline V gene data show CDR1 as SNHLY and CDR2 as FYNNEI. Germline trimming cut 6 bases from V and 4 bases from J; bases unmatched to any gene: 5. The CDR3 runs to 15 residues.

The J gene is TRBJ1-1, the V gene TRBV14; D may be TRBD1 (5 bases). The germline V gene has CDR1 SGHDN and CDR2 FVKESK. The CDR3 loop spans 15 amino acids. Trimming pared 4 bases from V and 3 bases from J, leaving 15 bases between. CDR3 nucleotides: TGTGCCAGCAGCCGAGTCCCCGGAGGGGACACTGAAGCTTTCTTT. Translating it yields CASSRVPGGDTEAFF. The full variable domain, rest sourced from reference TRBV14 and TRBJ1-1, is EAGVTQFPSHSVIEKGQTVTLRCDPISGHDNLYWYRRVMGKEIKFLLHFVKESKQDESGMPNNRFLAERTGGTYSTLKVQPAELEDSGVYFCASSRVPGGDTEAFFGQGTRLTVV.

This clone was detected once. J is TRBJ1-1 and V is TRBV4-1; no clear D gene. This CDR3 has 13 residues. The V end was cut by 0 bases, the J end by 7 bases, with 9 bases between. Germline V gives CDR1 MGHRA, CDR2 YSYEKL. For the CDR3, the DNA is TGCGCCAGCAGCCAAGATCTTTTCGGTGAAGCTTTCTTT. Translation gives CASSQDLFGEAFF.

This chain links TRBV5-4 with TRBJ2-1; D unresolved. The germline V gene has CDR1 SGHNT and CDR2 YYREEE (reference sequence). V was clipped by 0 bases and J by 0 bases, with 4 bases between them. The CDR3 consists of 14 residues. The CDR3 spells CASSLDSSYNEQFF. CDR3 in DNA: TGTGCCAGCAGCTTGGATAGCTCCTACAATGAGCAGTTCTTC.

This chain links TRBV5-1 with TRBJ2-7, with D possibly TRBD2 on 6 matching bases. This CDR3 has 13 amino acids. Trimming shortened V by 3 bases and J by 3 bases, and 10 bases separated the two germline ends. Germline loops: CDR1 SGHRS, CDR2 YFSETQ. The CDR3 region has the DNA TGCGCCAGCAGCTCGACTAGGAGCTACGAGCAGTACTTC. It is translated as CASSSTRSYEQYF.

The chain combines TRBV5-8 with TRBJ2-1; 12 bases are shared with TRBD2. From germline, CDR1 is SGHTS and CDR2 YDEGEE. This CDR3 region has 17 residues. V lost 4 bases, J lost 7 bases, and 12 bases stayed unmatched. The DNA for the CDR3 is TGTGCCAGCAGCCGGGGGTCACTAGCGGGGGGTGCAAATGAGCAGTTCTTC. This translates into CASSRGSLAGGANEQFF.

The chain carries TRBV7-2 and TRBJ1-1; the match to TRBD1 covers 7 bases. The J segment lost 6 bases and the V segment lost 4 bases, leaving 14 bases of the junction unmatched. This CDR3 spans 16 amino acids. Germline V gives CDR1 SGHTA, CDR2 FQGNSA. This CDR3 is CASSSRRQQGSPEAFF. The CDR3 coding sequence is TGTGCCAGCAGCTCACGACGACAACAGGGGAGCCCTGAAGCTTTCTTT.

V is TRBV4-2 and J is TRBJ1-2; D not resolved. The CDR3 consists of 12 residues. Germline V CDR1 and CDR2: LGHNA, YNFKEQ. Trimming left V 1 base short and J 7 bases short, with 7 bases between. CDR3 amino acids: CASSQGPSGYTF. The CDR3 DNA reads TGTGCCAGCAGCCAAGGGCCATCTGGCTACACCTTC.

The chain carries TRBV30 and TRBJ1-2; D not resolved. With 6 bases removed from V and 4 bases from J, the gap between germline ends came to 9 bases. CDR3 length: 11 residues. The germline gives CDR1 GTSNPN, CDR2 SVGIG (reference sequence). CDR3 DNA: TGTGCCTGCCTTCTACCCTATGGCTACACCTTC. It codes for CACLLPYGYTF.

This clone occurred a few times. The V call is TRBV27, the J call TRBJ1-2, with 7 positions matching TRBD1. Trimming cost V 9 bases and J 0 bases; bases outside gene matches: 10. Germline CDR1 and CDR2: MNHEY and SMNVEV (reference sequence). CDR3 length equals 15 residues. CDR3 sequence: CASSGTEYSNYGYTF. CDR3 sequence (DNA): TGTGCCAGTTCCGGGACAGAGTACTCTAACTATGGCTACACCTTC.

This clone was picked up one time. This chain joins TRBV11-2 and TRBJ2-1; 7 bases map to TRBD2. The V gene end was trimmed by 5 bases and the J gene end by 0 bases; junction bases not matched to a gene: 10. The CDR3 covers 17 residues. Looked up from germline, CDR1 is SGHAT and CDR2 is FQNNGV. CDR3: CASSPRGGGSSYNEQFF. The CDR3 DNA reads TGTGCCAGCAGCCCTCGGGGAGGCGGGAGCTCCTACAATGAGCAGTTCTTC. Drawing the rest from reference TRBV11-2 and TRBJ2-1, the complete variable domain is EAGVAQSPRYKIIEKRQSVAFWCNPISGHATLYWYQQILGQGPKLLIQFQNNGVVDDSQLPKDRFSAERLKGVDSTLKIQPAKLEDSAVYLCASSPRGGGSSYNEQFFGPGTRLTVL.

CDR3 sequence: CASSPVGDNGYTF. Written as DNA, the CDR3 is TGCGCCAGCAGCCCGGTAGGGGACAATGGCTACACCTTC. The chain employs TRBV5-1 and TRBJ1-2; D may be TRBD1 (6 bases). This CDR3 has 13 amino acids. Germline CDR1 and CDR2: SGHRS and YFSETQ. Between the trimmed V and J ends, which lost 4 bases and 6 bases, there was a span of 13 bases.